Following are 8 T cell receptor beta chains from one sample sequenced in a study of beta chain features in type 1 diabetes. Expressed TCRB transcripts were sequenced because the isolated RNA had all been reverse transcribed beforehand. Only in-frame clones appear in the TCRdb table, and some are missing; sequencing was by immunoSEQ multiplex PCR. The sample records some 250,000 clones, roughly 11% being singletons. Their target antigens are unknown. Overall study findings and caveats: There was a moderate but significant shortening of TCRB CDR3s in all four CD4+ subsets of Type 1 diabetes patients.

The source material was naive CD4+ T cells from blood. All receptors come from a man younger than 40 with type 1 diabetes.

The CDR3 DNA is TGTGCCAGCAGCTCCGGGACAGGGGGTCGTCAGCCCCAGCATTTT. It codes for CASSSGTGGRQPQHF. The V and J genes are TRBV5-8 and TRBJ1-5; 11 nucleotides line up with TRBD1. With 3 bases clipped from V and 6 bases from J, the junction kept 5 bases outside the gene matches. This CDR3 region has 15 residues. CDR1 and CDR2 from the germline V gene are SGHTS and YDEGEE.

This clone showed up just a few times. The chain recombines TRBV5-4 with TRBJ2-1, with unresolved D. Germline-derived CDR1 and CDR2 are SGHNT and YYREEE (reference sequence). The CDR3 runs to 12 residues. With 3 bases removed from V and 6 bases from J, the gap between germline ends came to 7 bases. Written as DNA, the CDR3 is TGTGCCAGCAGCTCCCTAGGCAATGAGCAGTTCTTC. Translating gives CASSSLGNEQFF.

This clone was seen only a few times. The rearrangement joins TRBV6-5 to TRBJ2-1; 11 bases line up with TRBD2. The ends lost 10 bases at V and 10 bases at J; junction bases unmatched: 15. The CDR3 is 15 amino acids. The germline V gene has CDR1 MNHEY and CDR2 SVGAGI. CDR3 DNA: TGTGCCATCAGGACTGCACTAGCGGGGGAGTGGGAGCAGTTCTTC. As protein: CAIRTALAGEWEQFF.

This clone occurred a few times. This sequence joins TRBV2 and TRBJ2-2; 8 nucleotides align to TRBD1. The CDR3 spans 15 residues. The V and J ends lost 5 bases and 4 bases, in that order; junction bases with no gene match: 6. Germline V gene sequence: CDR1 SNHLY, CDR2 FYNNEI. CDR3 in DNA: TGTGCCAGCAGTTCCGGACAGGGAGCCACCGGGGAGCTGTTTTTT. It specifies CASSSGQGATGELFF.

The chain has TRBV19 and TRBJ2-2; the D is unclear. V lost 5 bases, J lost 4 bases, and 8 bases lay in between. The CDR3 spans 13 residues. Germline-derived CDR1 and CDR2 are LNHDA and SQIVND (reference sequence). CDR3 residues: CASSAWATGELFF. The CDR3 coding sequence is TGTGCCAGTAGTGCCTGGGCCACCGGGGAGCTGTTTTTT.

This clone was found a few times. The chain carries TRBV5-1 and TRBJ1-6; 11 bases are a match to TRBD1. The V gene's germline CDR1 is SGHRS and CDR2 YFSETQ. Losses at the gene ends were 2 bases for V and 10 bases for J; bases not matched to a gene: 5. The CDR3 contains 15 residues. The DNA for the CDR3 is TGCGCCAGCAGCTTCTCGGGGACAGGGGGGTCACCCCTCCACTTT. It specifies CASSFSGTGGSPLHF.

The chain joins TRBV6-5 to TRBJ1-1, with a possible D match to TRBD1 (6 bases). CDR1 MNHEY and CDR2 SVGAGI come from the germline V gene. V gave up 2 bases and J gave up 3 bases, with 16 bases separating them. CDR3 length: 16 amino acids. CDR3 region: CASSYKPGARDTEAFF. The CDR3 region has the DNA TGTGCCAGCAGTTACAAACCAGGGGCGCGGGACACTGAAGCTTTCTTT.

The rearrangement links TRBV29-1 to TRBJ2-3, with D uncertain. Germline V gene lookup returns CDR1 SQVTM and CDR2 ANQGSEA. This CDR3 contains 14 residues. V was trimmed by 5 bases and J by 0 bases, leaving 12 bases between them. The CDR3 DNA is TGCAGCGTTAAGGAGACTCTAAGCACAGATACGCAGTATTTT. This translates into CSVKETLSTDTQYF.